Listed below are T cell receptor beta chains from one sample, sequenced in a study of cytomegalovirus exposure and HLA in healthy donors. The repertoire was sequenced with immunoSEQ multiplex PCR; TCRdb's copy has only in-frame clones and lacks some. The sample has about 150,000 clones; 75% to 80% are singletons. Sequencing was done on a sample of PBMCs. Every receptor here comes from a man aged 25-45 years in good health and CMV-seronegative. CDR3s include the opening cysteine and the closing phenylalanine or tryptophan. Fields, in order: CDR3 length, J gene, D gene, clone size, V gene, CDR3 protein, CDR3 DNA. D genes are given only for firm matches. Rows may omit the clone size; those that give it use once, few, many or a size class.

length: 15; J: TRBJ2-7; D: NA; size: NA; V: TRBV9; CDR3: CASSVGGGPSNEQYF; DNA: TGTGCCAGCAGCGTAGGTGGAGGGCCCTCCAACGAGCAGTACTTC
length: 11; J: TRBJ1-2; D: NA; size: NA; V: TRBV30; CDR3: CAWSKLDGYTF; DNA: TGTGCCTGGAGTAAACTTGATGGCTACACCTTC
length: 14; J: TRBJ2-1; D: NA; size: few; V: TRBV7-3; CDR3: CASSLYQGSNEQFF; DNA: TGTGCCAGCAGCTTATATCAGGGGTCTAATGAGCAGTTCTTC
length: 16; J: TRBJ1-4; D: TRBD1; size: NA; V: TRBV11-2; CDR3: CASSLNVGTANEKLFF; DNA: TGTGCCAGCAGCTTGAATGTCGGGACAGCAAATGAAAAACTGTTTTTT
length: 15; J: TRBJ1-1; D: TRBD1; size: NA; V: TRBV9; CDR3: CASSTDRGRNTEAFF; DNA: TGTGCCAGCAGCACGGACAGGGGGCGAAACACTGAAGCTTTCTTT
length: 15; J: TRBJ1-2; D: NA; size: once; V: TRBV9; CDR3: CASSVAADSNYGYTF; DNA: TGTGCCAGCAGCGTAGCCGCGGACAGTAACTATGGCTACACCTTC
length: 16; J: TRBJ2-7; D: TRBD2; size: NA; V: TRBV28; CDR3: CASSRTSGPLSYEQYF; DNA: TGTGCCAGCAGTCGGACTAGCGGGCCGCTTTCCTACGAGCAGTACTTC
length: 15; J: TRBJ2-3; D: TRBD1; size: few; V: TRBV25-1; CDR3: CASSEWADRADTQYF; DNA: TGTGCCAGCAGTGAATGGGCGGACAGGGCAGATACGCAGTATTTT
length: 11; J: TRBJ2-7; D: TRBD1; size: once; V: TRBV30; CDR3: CALNRGYEQYF; DNA: TGTGCCTTGAACAGGGGTTACGAGCAGTACTTC
length: 15; J: TRBJ1-3; D: TRBD1; size: NA; V: TRBV5-1; CDR3: CASSSQGGSGNTIYF; DNA: TGCGCCAGCAGCTCACAGGGGGGCTCTGGAAACACCATATATTTT
length: 12; J: TRBJ2-3; D: NA; size: NA; V: TRBV2; CDR3: CASSSEADTQYF; DNA: TGTGCCAGCAGTTCCGAGGCAGATACGCAGTATTTT
length: 16; J: TRBJ2-1; D: TRBD2; size: few; V: TRBV5-4; CDR3: CASSDPSGGSYNEQFF; DNA: TGTGCCAGCAGCGACCCAAGCGGGGGGTCCTACAATGAGCAGTTCTTC
length: 15; J: TRBJ1-5; D: TRBD1; size: NA; V: TRBV28; CDR3: CASLSGTGSFQPQHF; DNA: TGTGCCAGCTTGTCCGGGACAGGGTCTTTTCAGCCCCAGCATTTT
length: 14; J: TRBJ2-3; D: NA; size: NA; V: TRBV6-5; CDR3: CASSKLAVPDTQYF; DNA: TGTGCCAGCAGCAAACTAGCAGTCCCAGATACGCAGTATTTT
length: 15; J: TRBJ1-5; D: NA; size: NA; V: TRBV2; CDR3: CASSEGRAQGQPQHF; DNA: TGTGCCAGCAGTGAGGGGAGGGCGCAGGGACAGCCCCAGCATTTT
length: 15; J: TRBJ2-2; D: TRBD2; size: NA; V: TRBV5-1; CDR3: CASSLDSGYTGELFF; DNA: TGCGCCAGCAGCTTGGATAGCGGGTACACCGGGGAGCTGTTTTTT
length: 15; J: TRBJ2-1; D: TRBD2; size: NA; V: TRBV27; CDR3: CASTLSGSSYNEQFF; DNA: TGTGCCAGCACCCTAAGCGGGAGCTCCTACAATGAGCAGTTCTTC
length: 15; J: TRBJ2-3; D: NA; size: NA; V: TRBV5-1; CDR3: CASSLGWGGTDTQYF; DNA: TGCGCCAGCAGCTTGGGCTGGGGGGGCACAGATACGCAGTATTTT
length: 14; J: TRBJ1-5; D: NA; size: NA; V: TRBV6-1; CDR3: CASSESARDQPQHF; DNA: TGTGCCAGCAGTGAATCGGCCAGGGATCAGCCCCAGCATTTT
length: 14; J: TRBJ2-1; D: TRBD2; size: NA; V: TRBV4-1; CDR3: CASSQAGTSNEQFF; DNA: TGCGCCAGCAGCCAAGCTGGGACTAGCAATGAGCAGTTCTTC
length: 15; J: TRBJ2-3; D: TRBD1; size: NA; V: TRBV7-3; CDR3: CASSPGTDYTDTQYF; DNA: TGTGCCAGCAGCCCCGGGACAGACTACACAGATACGCAGTATTTT
length: 14; J: TRBJ2-3; D: TRBD1; size: NA; V: TRBV19; CDR3: CASSGTGWTDTQYF; DNA: TGTGCCAGTTCTGGGACAGGGTGGACAGATACGCAGTATTTT
length: 14; J: TRBJ2-5; D: TRBD2; size: NA; V: TRBV19; CDR3: CASNTGTSKETQYF; DNA: TGTGCCAGTAATACCGGGACTAGTAAGGAGACCCAGTACTTC
length: 16; J: TRBJ2-1; D: TRBD1; size: NA; V: TRBV15; CDR3: CATSRDRDRAYNEQFF; DNA: TGTGCCACCAGCAGGGACCGGGACAGGGCCTACAATGAGCAGTTCTTC
length: 13; J: TRBJ1-1; D: NA; size: NA; V: TRBV2; CDR3: CASRGDSNTEAFF; DNA: TGTGCCAGCAGAGGAGATTCGAACACTGAAGCTTTCTTT
length: 15; J: TRBJ1-2; D: NA; size: NA; V: TRBV6-4; CDR3: CASSLSLGGSGGYTF; DNA: TGTGCCAGCAGCCTCTCCCTGGGGGGTTCGGGCGGCTACACCTTC
length: 15; J: TRBJ2-7; D: TRBD2; size: NA; V: TRBV4-1; CDR3: CASSSQAGLVYEQYF; DNA: TGCGCCAGCAGCTCCCAAGCGGGATTGGTCTACGAGCAGTACTTC
length: 16; J: TRBJ2-1; D: TRBD1; size: NA; V: TRBV5-5; CDR3: CASSRYGTGEYNEQFF; DNA: TGTGCCAGCAGCCGGTACGGGACAGGGGAATACAATGAGCAGTTCTTC
length: 15; J: TRBJ2-1; D: NA; size: NA; V: TRBV25-1; CDR3: CASSEDRQIYNEQFF; DNA: TGTGCCAGCAGTGAAGACCGACAGATCTACAATGAGCAGTTCTTC
length: 14; J: TRBJ1-2; D: TRBD1; size: NA; V: TRBV6-1; CDR3: CASSLTGMNYGYTF; DNA: TGTGCCAGCAGTCTGACAGGGATGAACTATGGCTACACCTTC